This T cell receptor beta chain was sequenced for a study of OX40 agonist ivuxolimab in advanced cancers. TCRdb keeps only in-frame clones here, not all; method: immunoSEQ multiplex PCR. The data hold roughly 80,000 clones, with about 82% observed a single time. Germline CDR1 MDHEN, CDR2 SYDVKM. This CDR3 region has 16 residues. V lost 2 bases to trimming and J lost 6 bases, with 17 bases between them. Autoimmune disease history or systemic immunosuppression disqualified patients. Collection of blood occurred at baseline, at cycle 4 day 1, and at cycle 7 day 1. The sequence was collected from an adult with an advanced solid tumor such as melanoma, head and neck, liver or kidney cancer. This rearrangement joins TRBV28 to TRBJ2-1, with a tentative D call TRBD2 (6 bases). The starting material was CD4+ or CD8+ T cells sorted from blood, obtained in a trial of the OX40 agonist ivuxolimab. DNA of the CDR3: TGTGCCAGCAGTTTAAATCGGCGGGGCGCTCTCAATGAGCAGTTCTTC. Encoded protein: CASSLNRRGALNEQFF. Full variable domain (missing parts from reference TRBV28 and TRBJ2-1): DVKVTQSSRYLVKRTGEKVFLECVQDMDHENMFWYRQDPGLGLRLIYFSYDVKMKEKGDIPEGYSVSREKKERFSLILESASTNQTSMYLCASSLNRRGALNEQFFGPGTRLTVL.